This record covers a single T cell receptor beta chain. This clonotype was picked up a small number of times. This receptor's antigen is unknown. No clone much larger than this one lies a single base away; base qualities are absent. Libraries were prepared through 5' RACE. Sequencing was performed on an Illumina HiSeq 2500. A second PCR of roughly 7 to 11 cycles was performed with a sample-barcoded 5' primer and a J-beta primer mix. Each TCR beta cDNA molecule received a unique molecular identifier from a template-switch 5' adaptor carrying 12 random nucleotides. Each sample yielded at least 3 million CDR3-containing paired-end reads. The Mint cDNA synthesis kit, primed by a TRBC-specific oligonucleotide, was used to synthesize first-strand cDNA from all RNA. After uracil-DNA glycosylase treatment, a first 18-cycle PCR used universal primers M1SS and BC2_uni_R on all cDNA. Turning to the authors' computational methods: Normalization of each sample was performed by random selection of 1 million high-quality reads, each carrying a distinct molecular identifier. Reads sharing molecular identifiers were discarded rather than binned into consensus sequences. MiTCR, set to a Q25 quality threshold and the strictest error-elimination algorithm, was used for CDR3 identification, clonotype clustering and error correction. A nonparametric unseen species model with Euler transformation was used to estimate lower-bound total TCR beta diversity. The public reads were reanalyzed by TCRdb: fastp trimming at Q25, MiXCR alignment, in-frame beta chains only. Each entry is one CDR3 protein sequence, shown with its most common DNA and genes. The authors' filters were not applied to this entry. Here the sample has some 800,000 distinct CDR3 sequences; 25% occur a single time. More than 3% of the sample belongs to the ten largest clones.

This entry comes from a study of blood T cells in healthy people across ages (dated by TCRdb to 2013 to 2016). Turning to the overall study: In model experiments, template switching captured roughly one uniquely barcoded TCR beta cDNA molecule for every two T cells. Four age groups were formed from the donors: young (average 16 years), middle-aged (approximately 39), aged (under 70) and long-lived (roughly 88). For two donors (one aged 18 to 29 and one aged 80 or older), the study analyzed two additional independent replicas of 1 million unique cDNA reads from the same blood draw. Age-related changes in TCR beta repertoire diversity were measured in the study by deep sequencing normalized with unique cDNA molecular identifiers.

Donors were a few dozen systemically healthy Caucasian individuals from Russia aged roughly 6 to 90 years. Ten milliliters of peripheral blood were drawn from each donor into EDTA-treated Vacutainer tubes. PBMCs were isolated by Ficoll-Paque density-gradient centrifugation, with at least 7 million obtained per sample. Total RNA was extracted from PBMCs with Trizol reagent, with at least 6 micrograms obtained per sample. For every donor, flow cytometry on a PBMC aliquot measured the percentage of naive CD45RAhigh/CD27high T cells. The V and J ends are trimmed by 0 bases and 0 bases, leaving 7 bases between them. CDR1 SGHNT and CDR2 YYREEE were looked up in the germline V gene (reference sequence). From the cysteine up to the phenylalanine, the CDR3 has a length of 16 residues. The read is trimmed to its CDR3 DNA, 48 bases read in frame from base 1. The investigation overall reported the following: Because the CMV infection status of the donors was unknown, age-related changes in expanded clonotypes may potentially have been confounded. Compared with the aged group, the long-lived group had more naive CD4+ T cells, fewer expanded clones and increased TCR diversity, suggesting age selection. The percentage of naive T cells measured by flow cytometry correlated strongly with observed TCR beta diversity. As age increased, observed TCR beta diversity per million T cells dropped in a roughly linear way, and a significant reduction was already evident by age roughly 40. Because profiling used bulk unsorted PBMCs, naive and antigen-experienced compartments could not be compared conclusively. Estimates of total diversity based on one million sequenced T cells were considered lower bounds and underestimates.

This same sample was also taken into another study, of T cells of mothers and their children. The second publication reports: The donors were nine systemically healthy Caucasian individuals, made up of three mothers and their six children. cDNA synthesis consumed the entire amount of extracted RNA, loaded at 1.5 ug RNA in each 15 ul reaction. In the second PCR, the M1S primer introduced both the sample barcodes and 2-4 random nucleotides. Over 8 million TCR beta CDR3 reads were obtained for each mother, and approximately 3 million reads were obtained for each child. In both related and unrelated pairs, thymic selection shapes the output of TCR recombination in a similar way, with inherited differences having only a minor effect. Related mother-child pairs always showed normalized repertoire overlap that was slightly higher than in unrelated mother-child pairs, though the difference was never significant. No persistent microchimeric T cell clones were found, with a detection sensitivity of 75 to 100 clones per million clonotypes. In the study, deep NGS was used to compare the TCR beta repertoires of mothers and children, and features distinguishing related mother-child pairs from unrelated individuals were sought. On average, the children were roughly 11 +/- 4 years old, while the mothers were around 40 +/- 4 years old. After adapter ligation was performed with NEBNext reagents, the libraries were sequenced on an Illumina HiSeq 2000 with 100+100 nt paired-end reads. To prevent cross-contamination, the mother and child libraries were prepared a month apart and were sequenced in separate runs. For each donor, between about 500,000 and 2,000,000 distinct TCR beta clonotypes were identified. Naive TCR beta clonotypes were estimated from low-frequency clonotypes matched to each donor's FACS-determined naive share, without sorting.

The clonotype was recovered from a boy younger than 18 in good health. The chain uses TRBV5-4 and TRBJ2-6, with the D gene not confidently named. What was sequenced was blood. The CDR3 region reads CASSLDRGSGANVLTF. At the DNA level, the sequence is TGTGCCAGCAGCTTGGACCGAGGCTCTGGGGCCAACGTCCTGACTTTC.